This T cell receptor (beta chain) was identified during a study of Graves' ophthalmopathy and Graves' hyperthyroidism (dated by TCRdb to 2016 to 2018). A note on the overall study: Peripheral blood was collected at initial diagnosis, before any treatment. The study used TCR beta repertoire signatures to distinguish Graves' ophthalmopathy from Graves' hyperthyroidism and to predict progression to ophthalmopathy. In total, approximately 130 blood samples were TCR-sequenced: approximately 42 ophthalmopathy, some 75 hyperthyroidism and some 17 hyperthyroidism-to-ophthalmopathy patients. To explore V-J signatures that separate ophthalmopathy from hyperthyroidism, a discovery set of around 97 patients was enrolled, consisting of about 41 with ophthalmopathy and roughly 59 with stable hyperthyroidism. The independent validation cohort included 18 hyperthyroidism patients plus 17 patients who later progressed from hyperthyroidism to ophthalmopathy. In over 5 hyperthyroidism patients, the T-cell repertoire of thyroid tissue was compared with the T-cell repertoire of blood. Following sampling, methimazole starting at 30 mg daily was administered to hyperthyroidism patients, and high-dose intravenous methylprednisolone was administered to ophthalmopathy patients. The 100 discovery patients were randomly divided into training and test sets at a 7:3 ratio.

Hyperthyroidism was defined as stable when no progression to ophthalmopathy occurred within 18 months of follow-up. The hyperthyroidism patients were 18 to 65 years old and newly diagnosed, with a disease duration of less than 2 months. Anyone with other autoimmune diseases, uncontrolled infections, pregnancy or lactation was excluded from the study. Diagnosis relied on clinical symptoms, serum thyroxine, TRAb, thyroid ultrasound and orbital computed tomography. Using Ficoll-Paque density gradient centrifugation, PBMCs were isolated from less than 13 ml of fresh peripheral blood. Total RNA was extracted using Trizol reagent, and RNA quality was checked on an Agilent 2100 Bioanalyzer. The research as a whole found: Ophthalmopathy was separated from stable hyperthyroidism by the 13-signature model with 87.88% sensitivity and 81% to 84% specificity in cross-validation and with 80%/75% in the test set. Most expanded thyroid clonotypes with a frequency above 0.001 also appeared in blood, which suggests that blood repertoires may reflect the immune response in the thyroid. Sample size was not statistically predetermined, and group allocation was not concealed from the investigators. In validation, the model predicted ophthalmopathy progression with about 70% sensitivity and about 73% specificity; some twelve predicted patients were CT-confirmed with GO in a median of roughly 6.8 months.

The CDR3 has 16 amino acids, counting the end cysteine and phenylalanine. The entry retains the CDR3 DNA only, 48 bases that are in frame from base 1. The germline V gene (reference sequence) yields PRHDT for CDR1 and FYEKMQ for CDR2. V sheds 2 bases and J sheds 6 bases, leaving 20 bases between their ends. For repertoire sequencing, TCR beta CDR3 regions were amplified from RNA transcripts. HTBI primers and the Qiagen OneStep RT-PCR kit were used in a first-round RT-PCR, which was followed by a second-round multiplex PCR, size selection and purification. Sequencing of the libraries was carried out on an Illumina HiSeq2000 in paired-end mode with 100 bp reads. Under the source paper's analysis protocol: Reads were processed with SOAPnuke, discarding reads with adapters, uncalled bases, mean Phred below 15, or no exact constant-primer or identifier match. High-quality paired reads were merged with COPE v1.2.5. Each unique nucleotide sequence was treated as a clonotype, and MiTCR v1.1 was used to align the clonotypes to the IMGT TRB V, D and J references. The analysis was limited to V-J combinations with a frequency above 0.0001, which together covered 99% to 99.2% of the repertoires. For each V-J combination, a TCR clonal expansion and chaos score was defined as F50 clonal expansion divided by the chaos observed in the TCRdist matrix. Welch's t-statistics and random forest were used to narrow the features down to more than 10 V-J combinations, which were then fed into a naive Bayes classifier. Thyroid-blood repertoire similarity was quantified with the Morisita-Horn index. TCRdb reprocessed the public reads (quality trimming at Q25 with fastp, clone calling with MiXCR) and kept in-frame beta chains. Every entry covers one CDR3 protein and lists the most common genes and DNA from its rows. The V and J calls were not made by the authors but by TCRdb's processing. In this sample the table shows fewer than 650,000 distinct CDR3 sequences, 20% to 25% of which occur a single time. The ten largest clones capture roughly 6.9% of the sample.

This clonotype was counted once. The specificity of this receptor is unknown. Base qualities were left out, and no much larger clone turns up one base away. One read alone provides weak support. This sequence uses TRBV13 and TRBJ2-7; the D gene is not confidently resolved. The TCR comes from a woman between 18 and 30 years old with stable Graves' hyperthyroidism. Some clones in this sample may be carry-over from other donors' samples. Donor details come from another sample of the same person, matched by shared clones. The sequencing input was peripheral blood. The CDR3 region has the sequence CASSLRVFSKSGEQYF. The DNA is TGTGCCAGCAGCTTACGAGTGTTTAGCAAATCAGGCGAGCAGTACTTC.